The 21 T cell receptor beta chains below come from one sample, sequenced in a study of T cell responses to AZD1222 COVID-19 vaccine. The data were produced by immunoSEQ multiplex PCR, yet TCRdb's version contains in-frame clones alone and is incomplete. The data show about 76,000 clones, about 88% seen once. Material: peripheral blood, obtained on day 0 of AZD1222 vaccination. The origin of the receptors is an adult in good health.

The chain employs TRBV10-3 and TRBJ2-2; the D gene is possibly TRBD1 (5 bases). V shed 7 bases and J shed 8 bases, with 17 bases lying between them. There are 14 residues in the CDR3. CDR1 is ENHRY and CDR2 is SYGVKD in the germline V gene. This CDR3 reads CAITGPRAGGELFF. CDR3 nucleotide sequence: TGTGCCATCACCGGACCAAGGGCAGGGGGGGAGCTGTTTTTT.

This clone was observed a few times. The CDR3 DNA reads as TGTGCCAGCAGCAAAGGACCTCCCGGGACAAGAGACACCGGGGAGCTGTTTTTT. Protein: CASSKGPPGTRDTGELFF. The V gene is TRBV21-1, the J gene TRBJ2-2; the table's D gene call, TRBD1, was not cross checked with the DNA. TRBV21-1 is described as a pseudogene. The CDR3 has 18 residues.

The chain carries TRBV11-2 and TRBJ1-1; no clear D. V was trimmed by 0 bases and J by 11 bases, leaving 16 bases between them. Germline CDR1 is SGHAT and CDR2 is FQNNGV. The CDR3 has 14 amino acids. CDR3 DNA sequence: TGTGCCAGCAGCTTAGACGATTCCACCCGGCGGGCTTTCTTT. Amino acids: CASSLDDSTRRAFF.

The chain couples TRBV7-8 to TRBJ1-2; D is unclear. Germline V gene data show CDR1 as SGHVS and CDR2 as FQNEAQ. Trimming removed 5 bases at V and 4 bases at J, with 20 bases between. The CDR3 consists of 16 residues. The CDR3 sequence is CASSPRQWGAGYGYTF. Here the CDR3 DNA reads TGTGCCAGCAGCCCCCGTCAATGGGGTGCGGGCTATGGCTACACCTTC.

The V gene is TRBV19, the J gene TRBJ1-2; 8 bases line up with TRBD1. The ends lost 8 bases at V and 3 bases at J; junction bases unmatched: 8. The CDR3 contains 14 residues. Germline V lookup: CDR1 LNHDA, CDR2 SQIVND (reference sequence). CDR3 protein: CASAHSDRDYGYTF. For the CDR3, the DNA is TGTGCCAGTGCCCACTCGGACAGGGACTATGGCTACACCTTC.

V is TRBV7-9 and J is TRBJ2-2, with D uncertain. Germline CDR1 reads SEHNR; CDR2 reads FQNEAQ (reference sequence). The CDR3 totals 16 residues. Trimming took off 3 bases at V and 4 bases at J, with 15 bases between the two ends. This CDR3 reads CASSFRGAPATGELFF. The CDR3 nucleotides are TGTGCCAGCAGCTTTCGAGGAGCTCCGGCCACCGGGGAGCTGTTTTTT. The variable domain in full, with the rest retrieved from reference TRBV7-9 and TRBJ2-2, is DTGVSQNPRHKITKRGQNVTFRCDPISEHNRLYWYRQTLGQGPEFLTYFQNEAQLEKSRLLSDRFSAERPKGSFSTLEIQRTEQGDSAMYLCASSFRGAPATGELFFGEGSRLTVL.

The J gene is TRBJ2-4, the V gene TRBV2; D not certain. Germline CDR1 reads SNHLY; CDR2 reads FYNNEI. This CDR3 spans 10 amino acids. Trimming shortened V by 8 bases and J by 6 bases, and 5 bases separated the two germline ends. The CDR3 is CASSLNIQYF. The CDR3 DNA reads TGTGCCAGCTCACTAAACATTCAGTACTTC.

The chain is built from TRBV6-4 and TRBJ2-1; 10 bases match TRBD2. The CDR3 sequence is 15 residues long. Looked up from germline, CDR1 is MRHNA and CDR2 is SNTAGT. V was clipped by 3 bases and J by 7 bases; unmatched bases: 6. The CDR3 DNA reads TGTGCCAGCAGTGAGGAACTAGCGGGACAGAATGAGCAGTTCTTC. As protein: CASSEELAGQNEQFF.

The V and J genes are TRBV7-2 and TRBJ2-1; 7 bases map to TRBD2. Germline values: CDR1 SGHTA, CDR2 FQGNSA. CDR3 length equals 15 residues. The ends lost 2 bases at V and 1 base at J; junction bases unmatched: 2. The CDR3 here is CASSLRRGSYNEQFF. In DNA form, the CDR3 reads TGTGCCAGCAGCTTAAGGCGGGGGTCCTACAATGAGCAGTTCTTC. Filled out from reference TRBV7-2 and TRBJ2-1, the complete variable domain reads GAGVSQSPSNKVTEKGKDVELRCDPISGHTALYWYRQSLGQGLEFLIYFQGNSAPDKSGLPSDRFSAERTGGSVSTLTIQRTQQEDSAVYLCASSLRRGSYNEQFFGPGTRLTVL.

The chain uses TRBV18 and TRBJ2-2; 12 nucleotides agree with TRBD2. Germline V gene lookup returns CDR1 KGHSH and CDR2 LQKENI. V gave up 3 bases and J gave up 4 bases; unmatched junction bases: 6. This CDR3 has 17 amino acids. This CDR3 is CASSPATSGRGTGELFF. CDR3 nucleotides: TGTGCCAGCTCACCGGCGACTAGCGGGAGAGGCACCGGGGAGCTGTTTTTT.

The CDR3 loop reads CASSHYPGPESNEQFF. The CDR3 DNA sequence: TGTGCCAGCAGTCACTATCCGGGTCCCGAGTCCAATGAGCAGTTCTTC. This chain links TRBV6-4 with TRBJ2-1; unclear D gene. V was clipped by 5 bases and J by 6 bases, with 20 bases between them. This CDR3 region has 16 residues. Germline assignment: CDR1 MRHNA and CDR2 SNTAGT.

This clone was found a few times. The chain uses TRBV6-2 or TRBV6-3 and TRBJ2-3, with unresolved D. Trimming took 0 bases from V and 5 from J, leaving 3 bases between them. Germline V gives CDR1 MNHEY, CDR2 SVGEGT. The CDR3 runs to 12 residues. The CDR3 here is CASSYSKDTQYF. CDR3 coding DNA: TGTGCCAGCAGTTACTCGAAAGATACGCAGTATTTT.

The chain couples TRBV5-5 to TRBJ2-1; 10 bases line up with TRBD1. V lost 3 bases, J lost 3 bases, and 0 bases stayed unmatched. Per germline, CDR1 SGHKS and CDR2 YYEKEE (reference sequence). CDR3 length equals 14 residues. CDR3 sequence reads: CASSWTGGYNEQFF. In nucleotides, the CDR3 is TGTGCCAGCAGCTGGACAGGGGGCTACAATGAGCAGTTCTTC.

A single count supports this clone. The DNA for the CDR3 is TGCGCCAGCAGCTTGGATGCGACGGCTCAAGAGACCCAGTACTTC. It yields the protein CASSLDATAQETQYF. The chain is built from TRBV5-1 and TRBJ2-5; no clear D gene. Deletions cut 0 bases from V and 2 bases from J, with 11 bases between. Germline assignment: CDR1 SGHRS and CDR2 YFSETQ. This CDR3 has 15 residues.

The V and J genes are TRBV6-5 and TRBJ2-3; the D gene could be TRBD1 or TRBD2 (5 bases each). The CDR3 is made up of 13 amino acids. From germline, CDR1 is MNHEY and CDR2 SVGAGI. With 8 bases removed from V and 0 bases from J, the gap between germline ends came to 9 bases. CDR3 amino acids: CASLRGSTDTQYF. The CDR3 nucleotides read TGTGCCAGCTTGAGGGGTAGCACAGATACGCAGTATTTT.

V and J are TRBV7-9 and TRBJ1-1; 8 bases line up with TRBD1. Unmatched junction bases numbered 3, after V lost 5 bases and J lost 7 bases. The CDR3 contains 12 residues. Germline values: CDR1 SEHNR, CDR2 FQNEAQ (reference sequence). DNA for the CDR3: TGTGCCAGCAGCCCCGACAGGGGTGAAGCTTTCTTT. Translating it yields CASSPDRGEAFF.

The V and J genes are TRBV2 and TRBJ1-2, with D maybe TRBD1 (5 bases). This CDR3 contains 15 residues. The germline V gene encodes CDR1 SNHLY and CDR2 FYNNEI. The ends were cut back, 8 bases at V and 0 bases at J, with 16 bases in the middle. DNA for the CDR3: TGTGCCAGCCGCGTTGGGGGATGGGCTAACTATGGCTACACCTTC. Translating gives CASRVGGWANYGYTF.

The chain couples TRBV7-2 to TRBJ1-2, with TRBD1 as a possible D gene (6 bases). V was pared by 0 bases and J by 6 bases, with 17 bases between. This CDR3 comprises 16 residues. The germline V gene has CDR1 SGHTA and CDR2 FQGNSA. The CDR3 DNA follows: TGTGCCAGCAGCTTAGCTGCAAGGGGGGCTCTCCATGGCTACACCTTC. Its translation: CASSLAARGALHGYTF.

The rearrangement links TRBV5-4 to TRBJ1-1; unclear D gene. The CDR3 has 16 residues. Between the trimmed V and J ends, which lost 2 bases and 0 bases, there was a span of 14 bases. CDR1 is SGHNT and CDR2 is YYREEE in the germline V gene (reference sequence). The CDR3 sequence: CASSLGSPGMNTEAFF. The CDR3 DNA is TGTGCCAGCAGCTTAGGGTCACCGGGTATGAACACTGAAGCTTTCTTT. Together with reference TRBV5-4 and TRBJ1-1, the CDR3 gives the full variable domain: ETGVTQSPTHLIKTRGQQVTLRCSSQSGHNTVSWYQQALGQGPQFIFQYYREEENGRGNFPPRFSGLQFPNYSSELNVNALELDDSALYLCASSLGSPGMNTEAFFGQGTRLTVV.

The genes are TRBV7-2 and TRBJ1-2; no definite D call. Deletions cut 2 bases from V and 12 bases from J, with 13 bases between. The CDR3 runs to 12 residues. Germline loops: CDR1 SGHTA, CDR2 FQGNSA. The CDR3 region has the DNA TGTGCCAGCAGCTTACAAACCCGATCGCACACCTTC. Its protein product is CASSLQTRSHTF.

V gene TRBV29-1 combines with J gene TRBJ1-2, with D possibly TRBD1 on 5 matching bases. Germline lookup yields CDR1 SQVTM and CDR2 ANQGSEA. The V end was cut by 0 bases, the J end by 8 bases, with 16 bases between. The CDR3 is made up of 14 amino acids. CDR3 sequence reads: CSVEDRTSGSGYTF. DNA of the CDR3: TGCAGCGTTGAAGATAGGACGTCAGGGTCCGGCTACACCTTC.